The 14 T cell receptor beta chains in this list originate from one sample, sequenced in a study of cytomegalovirus exposure and HLA in healthy donors. The PCR had 60 Vbeta and 13 Jbeta primers. Profiled with immunoSEQ multiplex PCR; TCRdb holds only in-frame clones, not every one. The data hold 270,000 or so clones, with roughly 88% observed a single time. The sample comprised PBMCs. Receptors originate from a middle-aged man in good health and CMV-seropositive.

This rearrangement joins TRBV5-6 to TRBJ2-7; 7 bases agree with TRBD1. V was pared by 7 bases and J by 0 bases, with 4 bases of the junction left unmatched. Germline V CDR1 and CDR2: SGHDT, YYEEEE. The CDR3 sequence is 13 residues long. CDR3 coding DNA: TGTGCCAGCTCGACAGGGAGCTCCTACGAGCAGTACTTC. This gives the protein CASSTGSSYEQYF.

This clone showed up just once. The chain has TRBV19 and TRBJ1-5, with unresolved D. The germline gives CDR1 LNHDA, CDR2 SQIVND (reference sequence). V was pared by 5 bases and J by 0 bases, with 11 bases between. The CDR3 length is 15 residues. The CDR3 reads CASSWVTLSNQPQHF. The CDR3 DNA sequence: TGTGCCAGTAGTTGGGTGACACTTAGCAATCAGCCCCAGCATTTT.

The J gene is TRBJ1-4, the V gene TRBV28, with 9 bases lining up with TRBD1. The V gene's germline CDR1 is MDHEN and CDR2 SYDVKM. The trim removed 3 bases at V and 8 bases at J, leaving 4 bases unmatched. This CDR3 has 14 residues. CDR3 protein: CASSFTGGGEKLFF. CDR3 in DNA: TGTGCCAGCAGTTTTACAGGGGGCGGGGAAAAACTGTTTTTT.

This chain uses TRBV7-8 with TRBJ2-2; 8 nucleotides line up with TRBD1. This CDR3 is built from 16 residues. Germline assignment: CDR1 SGHVS and CDR2 FQNEAQ. Germline trimming cut 1 base from V and 7 bases from J; bases unmatched to any gene: 8. The CDR3 DNA reads as TGTGCCAGCAGCTTAGTACAGGGGGAGCAAGGCGGGGAGCTGTTTTTT. Its translation is CASSLVQGEQGGELFF.

The table lists this clone with a few counts. The genes are TRBV6-5 and TRBJ2-7; D perhaps matches TRBD2 (6 bases). Trimming shortened V by 2 bases and J by 2 bases, and 10 bases separated the two germline ends. Germline values: CDR1 MNHEY, CDR2 SVGAGI. The length of the CDR3 is 14 residues. CDR3 in amino acids: CASSYGREAYEQYF. The CDR3 DNA sequence: TGTGCCAGCAGTTACGGCAGGGAGGCCTACGAGCAGTACTTC.

The chain combines TRBV6-5 with TRBJ2-5; D is perhaps TRBD1 (6 bases). Germline V lookup: CDR1 MNHEY, CDR2 SVGAGI. Trimming took 5 bases from V and 5 from J, leaving 12 bases between them. CDR3 length equals 13 residues. The chain's CDR3 is CASSTGSAETQYF. For the CDR3, the DNA is TGTGCCAGCAGTACAGGGTCCGCGGAGACCCAGTACTTC.

The chain recombines TRBV28 with TRBJ2-3; 7 bases agree with TRBD1. Germline trimming cut 7 bases from V and 0 bases from J; bases unmatched to any gene: 19. This CDR3 region has 19 residues. CDR1 is MDHEN, CDR2 SYDVKM, per germline. The CDR3 spells CASTTPGTAKQGSTDTQYF. In DNA, the CDR3 is TGTGCCAGCACCACCCCGGGGACAGCGAAGCAGGGGAGCACAGATACGCAGTATTTT. Combining the CDR3 with reference TRBV28 and TRBJ2-3 gives the whole variable domain DVKVTQSSRYLVKRTGEKVFLECVQDMDHENMFWYRQDPGLGLRLIYFSYDVKMKEKGDIPEGYSVSREKKERFSLILESASTNQTSMYLCASTTPGTAKQGSTDTQYFGPGTRLTVL.

The rearrangement joins TRBV19 to TRBJ2-1, with 7 bases matching TRBD2. Germline V lookup: CDR1 LNHDA, CDR2 SQIVND (reference sequence). V trimming: 4 bases; J trimming: 7 bases; junction bases outside the gene matches: 10. This CDR3 contains 15 residues. DNA of the CDR3: TGTGCCAGTAGTACATGGCGGGAGATCGATAATGAGCAGTTCTTC. It translates to CASSTWREIDNEQFF.

This sequence joins TRBV6-6 and TRBJ2-1; possible D gene TRBD2, 5 bases. Trimming removed 8 bases from V and 9 bases from J, with 17 bases in between. Germline values: CDR1 MNHNY, CDR2 SVGAGI (reference sequence). This CDR3 comprises 13 residues. This CDR3 reads CASFRGGFSEQFF. The CDR3 bases are TGTGCCAGCTTCCGCGGAGGATTCTCTGAGCAGTTCTTC.

V and J are TRBV19 and TRBJ2-1; tentative D call: TRBD2 (5 bases). This CDR3 is 13 amino acids long. Trimming pared 4 bases from V and 4 bases from J, leaving 8 bases between. Per the germline V gene, CDR1 is LNHDA and CDR2 is SQIVND (reference sequence). CDR3 sequence: CASSRTGYNEQFF. CDR3 coding DNA: TGTGCCAGTAGTAGAACGGGATACAATGAGCAGTTCTTC.

V is TRBV18 and J is TRBJ1-1; 8 bases are shared with TRBD1. There are 14 residues in the CDR3. Looked up from germline, CDR1 is KGHSH and CDR2 is LQKENI. After removal of 4 bases from V and 5 bases from J, the junction contained 6 bases not matched to a gene. The DNA of the CDR3 is TGTGCCAGCTCACTAGACAGGGGAGGGACTGAAGCTTTCTTT. This translates into CASSLDRGGTEAFF.

This clone was counted once. This sequence joins TRBV7-2 and TRBJ2-1, with TRBD2 matching over 8 bases. CDR3 length: 16 residues. Losses at the gene ends were 5 bases for V and 0 bases for J; bases not matched to a gene: 6. CDR1 is SGHTA and CDR2 is FQGNSA in the germline V gene. The CDR3 DNA reads TGTGCCAGCAGCCGTATCGGGACTAGCTCCTACAATGAGCAGTTCTTC. Translating gives CASSRIGTSSYNEQFF.

This sequence joins TRBV5-1 and TRBJ1-4, with D maybe TRBD1 (6 bases). V dropped 6 bases and J dropped 11 bases, with 20 bases sitting between them. Germline V gene sequence: CDR1 SGHRS, CDR2 YFSETQ. The CDR3 runs 14 residues. CDR3 DNA sequence: TGCGCCAGCAACCGGGACATTAACTCGGGGAAACTGTTTTTT. Translation: CASNRDINSGKLFF.

The chain carries TRBV6-1 and TRBJ2-4, with TRBD1 as a possible D gene (6 bases). The CDR3 runs 14 residues. The germline CDR1 and CDR2 sequences are MNHNS and SASEGT. The ends were cut back, 0 bases at V and 6 bases at J, with 9 bases in the middle. CDR3 residues: CASSEASRGNIQYF. In nucleotides, the CDR3 is TGTGCCAGCAGTGAAGCTAGCAGGGGAAACATTCAGTACTTC.